One and the same sample provided the 21 T cell receptor beta chains below, sequenced in a study of blood T cell repertoires in COVID-19. Produced via immunoSEQ multiplex PCR; TCRdb's table is partial and in-frame only. The table has fewer than 500,000 clones, around 90% seen once. The sample consisted of peripheral blood. These receptors originate from a man younger than 35 with COVID-19, enrolled during active disease.

The chain uses TRBV30 and TRBJ2-7; tentative D call: TRBD2 (5 bases). This CDR3 is built from 13 residues. The V gene's germline CDR1 is GTSNPN and CDR2 SVGIG (reference sequence). V shed 2 bases and J shed 6 bases, with 14 bases lying between them. In DNA form, the CDR3 reads TGTGCCTGGAGTATCGGCAAGAGGGCCGAGCAGTACTTC. This codes for CAWSIGKRAEQYF.

This sequence joins TRBV5-4 and TRBJ2-6, with D possibly TRBD1 on 6 matching bases. Looked up from germline, CDR1 is SGHNT and CDR2 is YYREEE (reference sequence). The CDR3 runs 17 residues. Trimming stripped 4 bases from V and 4 bases from J, with 18 bases between. CDR3: CASSAGWGRGGANVLTF. The CDR3, as DNA: TGTGCCAGCAGCGCGGGCTGGGGGCGAGGGGGGGCCAACGTCCTGACTTTC.

This clone appeared a single time. J is TRBJ2-3 and V is TRBV24-1; 11 bases agree with TRBD1. After removal of 5 bases from V and 5 bases from J, the junction contained 2 bases not matched to a gene. The CDR3 runs to 14 residues. Germline-derived CDR1 and CDR2 are KGHDR and SFDVKD. DNA of the CDR3: TGTGCCACCAGTGGGACAGGGGGCCGAGATACGCAGTATTTT. Translation gives CATSGTGGRDTQYF.

This clone was detected only once. The J gene is TRBJ2-7, the V gene TRBV30, with TRBD2 matching over 8 bases. Germline V CDR1 and CDR2: GTSNPN, SVGIG (reference sequence). The CDR3 covers 15 residues. J lost 4 bases, V lost 4 bases, and 12 bases had no gene match. The DNA for the CDR3 is TGTGCCTGGAAACCCACCGGGACTAGTTGGTACGAGCAGTACTTC. This gives the protein CAWKPTGTSWYEQYF.

The chain employs TRBV6-5 and TRBJ2-5, with 7 positions matching TRBD1. This CDR3 comprises 14 residues. Trimming at V came to 6 bases and at J to 4 bases, leaving 8 bases not matched to a gene. Germline V gene sequence: CDR1 MNHEY, CDR2 SVGAGI. The CDR3 loop reads CASRVPSGGETQYF. In DNA form, the CDR3 reads TGTGCCAGCAGAGTTCCGTCAGGGGGAGAGACCCAGTACTTC.

V usage is TRBV6-5 and J usage is TRBJ1-2, with 8 bases that match TRBD1. The V segment lost 2 bases and the J segment 4 bases; nucleotides outside the gene matches: 3. Per the germline V gene, CDR1 is MNHEY and CDR2 is SVGAGI. This CDR3 comprises 14 residues. CDR3 sequence: CASSYDRGSYGYTF. The CDR3 coding sequence is TGTGCCAGCAGTTACGACAGGGGTAGCTATGGCTACACCTTC.

The CDR3, as DNA: TGTGCCAGCAGTCTGACCACCGGGACATCTCTCGCCGGGGAGCTGTTTTTT. Translated, it gives CASSLTTGTSLAGELFF. The V gene is TRBV27, the J gene TRBJ2-2; the D gene is possibly TRBD1 (6 bases). Between the trimmed V and J ends, which lost 5 bases and 6 bases, there was a span of 22 bases. The CDR3 loop spans 17 amino acids. Germline CDR1 MNHEY, CDR2 SMNVEV (reference sequence).

The V and J genes are TRBV3-1 (or the pseudogene TRBV3-2) and TRBJ2-1, with TRBD2 identical over 13 bases. J lost 5 bases, V lost 1 base, and 2 bases had no gene match. The CDR3 contains 16 residues. CDR1 and CDR2 from the germline V gene are LGHDT and YNNKEL (reference sequence). The CDR3 DNA follows: TGTGCCAGCAGCCAAGCACTAGCGGGGGGGCACAATGAGCAGTTCTTC. Its translation is CASSQALAGGHNEQFF.

This chain connects TRBV5-1 to TRBJ2-1; 13 bases are a match to TRBD2. Trimming removed 4 bases from V and 7 bases from J; junction bases left unmatched: 5. There are 15 residues in the CDR3. Germline CDR1 reads SGHRS; CDR2 reads YFSETQ. CDR3 DNA sequence: TGCGCCAGCAGCCTCGGGACTAGCGGGGTAAATGAGCAGTTCTTC. It specifies CASSLGTSGVNEQFF.

About this clone itself: Other nucleotide sequences from this sample produce the same CDR3. This chain uses TRBV5-4 with TRBJ2-5; D gene ambiguous. Trimming removed 3 bases from V and 2 bases from J, with 5 bases in between. The CDR3 consists of 12 residues. Germline V gene sequence: CDR1 SGHNT, CDR2 YYREEE (reference sequence). The DNA for the CDR3 is TGTGCCAGCAGCTCCTATCAAGAGACCCAGTACTTC. This translates into CASSSYQETQYF.

This clone is a singleton in its sample. The V call is TRBV30, the J call TRBJ1-5, with 8 bases matching TRBD1. Germline values: CDR1 GTSNPN, CDR2 SVGIG (reference sequence). J gave up 6 bases and V 2 bases, and 3 bases lay outside the gene matches. CDR3 length: 13 amino acids. In DNA form, the CDR3 reads TGTGCCTGGAGTAGGCAGGGGGCTCAGCCCCAGCATTTT. It codes for CAWSRQGAQPQHF.

The chain joins TRBV5-4 to TRBJ2-1, with TRBD2 matching 11 bases. CDR1 SGHNT and CDR2 YYREEE come from the germline V gene (reference sequence). The CDR3 sequence is 15 residues long. V trimming: 3 bases; J trimming: 6 bases; junction bases outside the gene matches: 5. Written as DNA, the CDR3 is TGTGCCAGCAGCTCTCCAGGACTAGCGGGCAATGAGCAGTTCTTC. Protein sequence: CASSSPGLAGNEQFF.

The chain combines TRBV7-2 with TRBJ2-1; D gene uncertain. The length of the CDR3 is 16 residues. Germline V gene data show CDR1 as SGHTA and CDR2 as FQGNSA. Trimming took 2 bases from V and 0 from J, leaving 11 bases between them. The CDR3 sequence is CASSLQSSSSYNEQFF. In DNA, the CDR3 is TGTGCCAGCAGCTTACAGTCTTCCTCCTCCTACAATGAGCAGTTCTTC.

This clone was counted a single time. This chain connects TRBV19 to TRBJ2-5; tentatively, D is TRBD2 (6 bases). The CDR3 is made up of 12 amino acids. CDR1 LNHDA and CDR2 SQIVND come from the germline V gene (reference sequence). V lost 3 bases to trimming and J lost 5 bases, with 7 bases between them. CDR3 sequence reads: CASSIRGETQYF. As DNA, the CDR3 is TGTGCCAGTAGTATTCGGGGGGAGACCCAGTACTTC.

The chain joins TRBV12-5 to TRBJ1-2; no firm D call. Germline V lookup: CDR1 LGHNT, CDR2 FRNRAP. CDR3 length: 15 residues. V lost 5 bases, J lost 4 bases, and 17 bases lay in between. The CDR3, as DNA: TGTGCTAGTGGTAATCTCGACGTGCGGGGCTATGGCTACACCTTC. Amino acids: CASGNLDVRGYGYTF.

The gene calls are TRBV10-1 and TRBJ2-7, with TRBD1 identical over 9 bases. Germline CDR1 reads WNHNN; CDR2 reads SYGVQD (reference sequence). This CDR3 is 12 amino acids long. The ends lost 4 bases at V and 5 bases at J; junction bases unmatched: 0. CDR3 nucleotides: TGCGCCAGCAGTGGGGACAGGGACGAGCAGTACTTC. Translated, it gives CASSGDRDEQYF.

V and J are TRBV4-1 and TRBJ1-1; no definite D call. This CDR3 region has 15 residues. V gave up 2 bases and J gave up 1 base, with 11 bases separating them. CDR1 and CDR2 from the germline V gene are MGHRA and YSYEKL. As DNA, the CDR3 is TGCGCCAGCAGCCAAACCAGACACGGGAACACTGAAGCTTTCTTT. Translated: CASSQTRHGNTEAFF.

CDR3 DNA sequence: TGTGCCAGCAGGGTCCTAGCGGGAGTAATAGATACGCAGTATTTT. Protein sequence: CASRVLAGVIDTQYF. The chain has TRBV27 and TRBJ2-3; 10 bases are shared with TRBD2. This CDR3 has 15 amino acids. V lost 6 bases and J lost 5; bases outside the gene matches: 8. Germline V gene sequence: CDR1 MNHEY, CDR2 SMNVEV (reference sequence).

The chain is built from TRBV14 and TRBJ2-1, with D uncertain. The CDR3 length is 13 residues. The germline V and J ends were trimmed by 2 bases and 4 bases, with 6 bases remaining between them. Germline CDR1 is SGHDN and CDR2 is FVKESK. The CDR3 DNA is TGTGCCAGCAGCCAATGGGCATACAATGAGCAGTTCTTC. Translating gives CASSQWAYNEQFF.

The chain couples TRBV10-2 to TRBJ2-5; TRBD2 aligns across 12 bases. Trimming took 3 bases from V and 6 from J; bases not matched to a gene: 11. Germline V gene lookup returns CDR1 WSHSY and CDR2 SAAADI. CDR3 size: 17 residues. CDR3 DNA: TGCGCCAGCAGTGAATTCTCACTAGCGGGGGGTTCGAAGACCCAGTACTTC. Protein: CASSEFSLAGGSKTQYF.

Only one count was recorded for this clone. The CDR3 bases are TGCGCCAGCAGCCCGACGGGACTAGCGGGAGTTTCGGCCGGGGAGCTGTTTTTT. This gives the protein CASSPTGLAGVSAGELFF. The chain employs TRBV4-1 and TRBJ2-2, with 14 bases identical to TRBD2. This CDR3 has 18 amino acids. Germline-derived CDR1 and CDR2 are MGHRA and YSYEKL. The V and J ends lost 4 bases and 6 bases, in that order; junction bases with no gene match: 10.